This T cell receptor beta chain was documented in a study of CD8+ T cells in alopecia areata. The CDR3 covers 13 residues. V lost 4 bases and J 1 base, leaving 7 bases between the germline ends. The germline gives CDR1 SQVTM, CDR2 ANQGSEA. This clone was counted between two and nine times. Its antigen is not known. Study results and caveats: Clonality was higher in lesional than normal scalp, especially in alopecia totalis/universalis.

It was cDNA, reverse transcribed from extracted RNA, that served as the sequencing template. TCRdb keeps only in-frame clones here, not all; method: immunoSEQ multiplex PCR. The data contain 85,000 to 110,000 clones, 55% of them seen just once; the ten biggest clones take up 8.8%. The chain recombines TRBV29-1 with TRBJ1-4; a possible D gene is TRBD1 (5 bases). Sequencing used CD4+ T cells sorted from blood. The clonotype was recovered from a human donor in good health. DNA of the CDR3: TGCAGCGTTGTCGGGGGAACTAATGAAAAACTGTTTTTT. Protein: CSVVGGTNEKLFF. The entire variable domain, with the rest obtained from reference TRBV29-1 and TRBJ1-4, is as follows: SAVISQKPSRDICQRGTSLTIQCQVDSQVTMMFWYRQQPGQSLTLIATANQGSEATYESGFVIDKFPISRPNLTFSTLTVSNMSPEDSSIYLCSVVGGTNEKLFFGSGTQLSVL.